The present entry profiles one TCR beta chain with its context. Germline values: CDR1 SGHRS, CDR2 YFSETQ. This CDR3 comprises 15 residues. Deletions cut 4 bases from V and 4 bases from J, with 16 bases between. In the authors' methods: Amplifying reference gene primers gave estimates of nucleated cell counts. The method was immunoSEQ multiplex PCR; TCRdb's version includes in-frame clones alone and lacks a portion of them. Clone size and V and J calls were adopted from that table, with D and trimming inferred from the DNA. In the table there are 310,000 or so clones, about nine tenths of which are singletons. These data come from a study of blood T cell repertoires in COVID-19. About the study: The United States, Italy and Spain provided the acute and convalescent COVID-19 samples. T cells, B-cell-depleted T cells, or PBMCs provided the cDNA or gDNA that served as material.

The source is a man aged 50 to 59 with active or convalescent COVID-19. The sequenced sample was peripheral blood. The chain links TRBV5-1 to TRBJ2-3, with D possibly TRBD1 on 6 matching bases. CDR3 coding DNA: TGCGCCAGCAGCAGGACAGAGACCTTTTCAGATACGCAGTATTTT. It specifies CASSRTETFSDTQYF. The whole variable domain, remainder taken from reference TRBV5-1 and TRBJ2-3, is KAGVTQTPRYLIKTRGQQVTLSCSPISGHRSVSWYQQTPGQGLQFLFEYFSETQRNKGNFPGRFSGRQFSNSRSEMNVSTLELGDSALYLCASSRTETFSDTQYFGPGTRLTVL.